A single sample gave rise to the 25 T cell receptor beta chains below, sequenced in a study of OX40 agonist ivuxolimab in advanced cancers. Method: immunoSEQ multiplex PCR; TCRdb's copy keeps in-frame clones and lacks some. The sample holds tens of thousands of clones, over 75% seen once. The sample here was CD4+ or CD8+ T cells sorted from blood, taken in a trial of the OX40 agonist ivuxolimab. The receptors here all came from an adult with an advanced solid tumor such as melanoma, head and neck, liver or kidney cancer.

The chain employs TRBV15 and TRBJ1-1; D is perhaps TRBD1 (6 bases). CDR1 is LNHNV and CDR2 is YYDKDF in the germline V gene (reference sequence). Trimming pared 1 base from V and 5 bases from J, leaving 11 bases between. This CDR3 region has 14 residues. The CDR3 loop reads CATSRVAGETEAFF. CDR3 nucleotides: TGTGCCACCAGCAGAGTGGCAGGGGAGACTGAAGCTTTCTTT.

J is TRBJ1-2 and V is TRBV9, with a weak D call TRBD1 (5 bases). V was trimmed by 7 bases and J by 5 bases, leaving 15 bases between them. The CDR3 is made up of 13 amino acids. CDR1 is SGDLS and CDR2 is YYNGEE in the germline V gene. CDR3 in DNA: TGTGCCAGCCGCGGGGCTTTGACTTATGGCTACACCTTC. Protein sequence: CASRGALTYGYTF.

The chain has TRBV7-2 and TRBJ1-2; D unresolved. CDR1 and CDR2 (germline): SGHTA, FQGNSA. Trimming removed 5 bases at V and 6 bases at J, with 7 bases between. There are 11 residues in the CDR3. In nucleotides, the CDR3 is TGTGCCAGCAGCCCACTAAATGGCTACACCTTC. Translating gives CASSPLNGYTF.

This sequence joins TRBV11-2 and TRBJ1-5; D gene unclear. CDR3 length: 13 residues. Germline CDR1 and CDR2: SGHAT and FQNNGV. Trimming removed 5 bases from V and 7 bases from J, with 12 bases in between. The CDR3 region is CASSIQERQPQHF. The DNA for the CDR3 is TGTGCCAGCAGCATTCAGGAGCGGCAGCCCCAGCATTTT.

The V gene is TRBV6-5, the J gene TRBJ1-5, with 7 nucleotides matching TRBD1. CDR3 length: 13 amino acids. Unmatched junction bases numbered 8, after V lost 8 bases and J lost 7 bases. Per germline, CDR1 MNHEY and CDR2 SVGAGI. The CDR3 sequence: CASGKGAGQPQHF. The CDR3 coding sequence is TGTGCCAGCGGCAAGGGGGCCGGGCAGCCCCAGCATTTT.

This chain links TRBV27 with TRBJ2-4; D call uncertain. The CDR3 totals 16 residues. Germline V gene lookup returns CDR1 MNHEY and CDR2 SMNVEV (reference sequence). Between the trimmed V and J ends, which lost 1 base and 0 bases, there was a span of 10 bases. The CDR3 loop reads CASSLFIDVAKNIQYF. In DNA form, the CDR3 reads TGTGCCAGCAGTTTATTTATAGACGTAGCCAAAAACATTCAGTACTTC.

The CDR3 DNA is TGTGCCACCTCCCGTCCACAAATGAGTGGCTACACCTTC. Translating gives CATSRPQMSGYTF. The V and J genes are TRBV6-5 and TRBJ1-2; D remains unclear. Trimming took off 10 bases at V and 7 bases at J, with 19 bases between the two ends. Germline V gives CDR1 MNHEY, CDR2 SVGAGI. The CDR3 consists of 13 residues.

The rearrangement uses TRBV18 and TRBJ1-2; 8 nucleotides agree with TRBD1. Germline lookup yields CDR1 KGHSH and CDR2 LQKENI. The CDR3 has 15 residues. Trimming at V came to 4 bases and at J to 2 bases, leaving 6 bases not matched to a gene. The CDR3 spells CASSQPGTGNYGYTF. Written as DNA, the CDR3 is TGTGCCAGCTCACAACCGGGGACAGGAAACTATGGCTACACCTTC.

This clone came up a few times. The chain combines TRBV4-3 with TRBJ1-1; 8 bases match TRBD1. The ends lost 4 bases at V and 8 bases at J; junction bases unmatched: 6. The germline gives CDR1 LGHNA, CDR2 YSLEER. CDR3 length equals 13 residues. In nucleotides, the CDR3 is TGCGCCAGCAGCCCTTTCAGACAGGGGGAAGCTTTCTTT. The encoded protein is CASSPFRQGEAFF.

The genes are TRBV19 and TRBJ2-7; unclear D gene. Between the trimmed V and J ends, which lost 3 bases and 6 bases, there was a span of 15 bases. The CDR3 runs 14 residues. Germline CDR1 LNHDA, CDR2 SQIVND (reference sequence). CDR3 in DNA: TGTGCCAGTAGTATGGTTGCAGGACCGCTCGAGCAGTACTTC. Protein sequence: CASSMVAGPLEQYF.

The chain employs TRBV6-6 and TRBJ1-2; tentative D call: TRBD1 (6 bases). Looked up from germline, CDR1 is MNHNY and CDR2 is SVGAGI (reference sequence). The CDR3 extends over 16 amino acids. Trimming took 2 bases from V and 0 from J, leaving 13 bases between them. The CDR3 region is CASSYPSDRANYGYTF. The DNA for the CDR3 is TGTGCCAGCAGTTACCCCTCGGACAGAGCTAACTATGGCTACACCTTC.

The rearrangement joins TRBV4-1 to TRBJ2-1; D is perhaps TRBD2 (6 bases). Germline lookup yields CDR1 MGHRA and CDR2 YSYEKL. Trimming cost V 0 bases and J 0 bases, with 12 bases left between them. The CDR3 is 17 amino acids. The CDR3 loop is CASSQEGGLSSYNEQFF. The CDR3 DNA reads TGCGCCAGCAGCCAAGAGGGAGGCCTGAGCTCCTACAATGAGCAGTTCTTC.

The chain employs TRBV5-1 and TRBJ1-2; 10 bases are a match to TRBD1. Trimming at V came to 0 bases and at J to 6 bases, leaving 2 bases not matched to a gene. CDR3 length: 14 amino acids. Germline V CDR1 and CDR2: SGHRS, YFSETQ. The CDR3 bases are TGCGCCAGCAGCTTGGCCGGGACAGGGGATGGCTACACCTTC. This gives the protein CASSLAGTGDGYTF.

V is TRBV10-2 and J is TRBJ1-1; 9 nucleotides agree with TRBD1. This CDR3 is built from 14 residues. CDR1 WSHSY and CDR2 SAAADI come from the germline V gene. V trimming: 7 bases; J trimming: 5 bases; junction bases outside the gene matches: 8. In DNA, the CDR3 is TGCGCCAGCACCTTCGGACAGGGGAGGACTGAAGCTTTCTTT. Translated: CASTFGQGRTEAFF.

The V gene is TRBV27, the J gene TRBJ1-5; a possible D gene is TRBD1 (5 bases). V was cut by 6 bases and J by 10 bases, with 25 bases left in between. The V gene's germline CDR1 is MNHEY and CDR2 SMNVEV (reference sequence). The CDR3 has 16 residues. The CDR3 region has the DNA TGTGCCAGCAGACGGTTTGGGACGCCAGGGAGAAGCCCCCAGCATTTT. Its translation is CASRRFGTPGRSPQHF.

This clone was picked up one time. The CDR3 region has the DNA TGTGCCAGCAGTTGGGGGCTCACTGAAGCTTTCTTT. It translates to CASSWGLTEAFF. The rearrangement uses TRBV6-5 and TRBJ1-1; maybe TRBD1 (6 bases). The CDR3 has 12 residues. Looked up from germline, CDR1 is MNHEY and CDR2 is SVGAGI. V lost 4 bases, J lost 4 bases, and 7 bases lay in between.

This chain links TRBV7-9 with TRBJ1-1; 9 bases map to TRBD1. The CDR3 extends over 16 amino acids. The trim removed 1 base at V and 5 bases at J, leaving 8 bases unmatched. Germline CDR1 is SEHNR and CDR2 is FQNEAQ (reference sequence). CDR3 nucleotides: TGTGCCAGCAGCTTAGGGACAGGGGCCCCCCGGACTGAAGCTTTCTTT. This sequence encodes CASSLGTGAPRTEAFF.

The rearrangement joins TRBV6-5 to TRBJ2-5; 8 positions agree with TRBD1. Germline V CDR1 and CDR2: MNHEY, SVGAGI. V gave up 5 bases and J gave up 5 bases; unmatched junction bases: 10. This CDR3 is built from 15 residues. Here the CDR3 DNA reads TGTGCCAGCAGTAATTCCAGGGGGCTCGGGGAGACCCAGTACTTC. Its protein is CASSNSRGLGETQYF.

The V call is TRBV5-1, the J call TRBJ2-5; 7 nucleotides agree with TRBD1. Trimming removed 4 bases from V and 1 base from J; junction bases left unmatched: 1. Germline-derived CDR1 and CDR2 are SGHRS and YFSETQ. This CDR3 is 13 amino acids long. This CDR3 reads CASSGDSQETQYF. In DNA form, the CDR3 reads TGCGCCAGCAGCGGGGACAGCCAAGAGACCCAGTACTTC.

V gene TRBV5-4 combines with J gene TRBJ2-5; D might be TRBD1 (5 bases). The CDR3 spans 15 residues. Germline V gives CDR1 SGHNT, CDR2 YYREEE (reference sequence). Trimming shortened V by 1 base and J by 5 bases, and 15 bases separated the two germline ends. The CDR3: CASSLRQGSQETQYF. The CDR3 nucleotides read TGTGCCAGCAGCTTGCGGCAGGGCTCTCAGGAGACCCAGTACTTC.

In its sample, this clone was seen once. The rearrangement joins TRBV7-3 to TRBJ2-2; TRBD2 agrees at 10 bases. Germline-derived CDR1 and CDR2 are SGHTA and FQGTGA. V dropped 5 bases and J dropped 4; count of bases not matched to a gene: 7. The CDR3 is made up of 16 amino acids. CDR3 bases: TGTGCCAGCAGCCCATCTAGCGGGGGTTTCACCGGGGAGCTGTTTTTT. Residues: CASSPSSGGFTGELFF.

This CDR3 reads CASSLGGGQRDTQYF. DNA of the CDR3: TGTGCCAGCAGCTTAGGAGGTGGTCAGAGAGATACGCAGTATTTT. V usage is TRBV7-2 and J usage is TRBJ2-3, with D uncertain. Germline CDR1 and CDR2: SGHTA and FQGNSA. CDR3 length: 15 amino acids. The V gene lost 1 base and the J gene lost 5 bases, with 13 bases spanning the gap. The full variable domain, with the rest looked up from reference TRBV7-2 and TRBJ2-3, is GAGVSQSPSNKVTEKGKDVELRCDPISGHTALYWYRQSLGQGLEFLIYFQGNSAPDKSGLPSDRFSAERTGGSVSTLTIQRTQQEDSAVYLCASSLGGGQRDTQYFGPGTRLTVL.

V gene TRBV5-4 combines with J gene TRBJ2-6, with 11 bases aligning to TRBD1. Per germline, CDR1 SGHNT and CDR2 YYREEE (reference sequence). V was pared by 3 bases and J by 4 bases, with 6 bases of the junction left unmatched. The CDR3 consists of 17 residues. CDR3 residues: CASSYGQGASGANVLTF. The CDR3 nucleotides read TGTGCCAGCAGCTACGGACAGGGGGCATCCGGGGCCAACGTCCTGACTTTC. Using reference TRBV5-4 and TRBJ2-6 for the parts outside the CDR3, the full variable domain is ETGVTQSPTHLIKTRGQQVTLRCSSQSGHNTVSWYQQALGQGPQFIFQYYREEENGRGNFPPRFSGLQFPNYSSELNVNALELDDSALYLCASSYGQGASGANVLTFGAGSRLTVL.

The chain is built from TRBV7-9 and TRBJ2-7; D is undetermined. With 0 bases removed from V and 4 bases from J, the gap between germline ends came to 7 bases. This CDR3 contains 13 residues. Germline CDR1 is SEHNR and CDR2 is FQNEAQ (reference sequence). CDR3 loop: CASSLARNYEQYF. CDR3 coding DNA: TGTGCCAGCAGCTTAGCCAGGAATTACGAGCAGTACTTC.

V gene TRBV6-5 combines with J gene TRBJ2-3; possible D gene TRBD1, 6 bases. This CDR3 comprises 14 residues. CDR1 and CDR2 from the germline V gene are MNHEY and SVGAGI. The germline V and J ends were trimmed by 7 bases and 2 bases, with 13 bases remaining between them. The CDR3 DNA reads TGTGCCAGCACCAAACAGGGCCTCACAGATACGCAGTATTTT. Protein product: CASTKQGLTDTQYF.